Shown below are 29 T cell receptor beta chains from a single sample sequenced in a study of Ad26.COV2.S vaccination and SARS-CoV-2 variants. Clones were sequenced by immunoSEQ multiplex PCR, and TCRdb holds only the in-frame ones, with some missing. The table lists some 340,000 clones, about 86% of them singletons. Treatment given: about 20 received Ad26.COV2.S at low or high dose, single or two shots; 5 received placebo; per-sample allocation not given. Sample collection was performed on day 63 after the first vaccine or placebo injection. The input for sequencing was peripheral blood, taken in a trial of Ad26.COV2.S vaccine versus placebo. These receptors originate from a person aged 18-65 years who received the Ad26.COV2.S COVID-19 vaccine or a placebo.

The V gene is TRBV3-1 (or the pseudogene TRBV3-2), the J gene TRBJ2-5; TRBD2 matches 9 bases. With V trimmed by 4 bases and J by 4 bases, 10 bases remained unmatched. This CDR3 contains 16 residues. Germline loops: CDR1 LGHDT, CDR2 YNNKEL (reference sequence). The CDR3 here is CASSRGAGLAGETQYF. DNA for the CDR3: TGTGCCAGCAGCCGTGGGGCGGGACTAGCAGGAGAGACCCAGTACTTC.

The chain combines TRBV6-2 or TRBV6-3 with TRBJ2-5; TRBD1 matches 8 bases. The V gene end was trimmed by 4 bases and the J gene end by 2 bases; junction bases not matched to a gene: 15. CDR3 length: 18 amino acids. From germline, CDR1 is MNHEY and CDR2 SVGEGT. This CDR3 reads CASSSQIRQGTRQETQYF. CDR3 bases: TGTGCCAGCAGTTCTCAAATCCGACAGGGGACGCGACAAGAGACCCAGTACTTC.

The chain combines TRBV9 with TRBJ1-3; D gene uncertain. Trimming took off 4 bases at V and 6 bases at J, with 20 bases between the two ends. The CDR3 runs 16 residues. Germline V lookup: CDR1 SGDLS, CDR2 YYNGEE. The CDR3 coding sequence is TGTGCCAGCAGCCCCCACTCAGCTCAGGATGAAAACACCATATATTTT. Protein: CASSPHSAQDENTIYF. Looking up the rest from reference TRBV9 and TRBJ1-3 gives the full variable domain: DSGVTQTPKHLITATGQRVTLRCSPRSGDLSVYWYQQSLDQGLQFLIQYYNGEERAKGNILERFSAQQFPDLHSELNLSSLELGDSALYFCASSPHSAQDENTIYFGEGSWLTVV.

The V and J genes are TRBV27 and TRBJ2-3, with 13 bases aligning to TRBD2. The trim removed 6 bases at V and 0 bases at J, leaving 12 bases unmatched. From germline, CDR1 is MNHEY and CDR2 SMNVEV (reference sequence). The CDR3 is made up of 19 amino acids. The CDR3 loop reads CASSPLGGTSGASTDTQYF. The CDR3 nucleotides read TGTGCCAGCAGCCCCTTAGGGGGGACTAGCGGGGCTAGCACAGATACGCAGTATTTT.

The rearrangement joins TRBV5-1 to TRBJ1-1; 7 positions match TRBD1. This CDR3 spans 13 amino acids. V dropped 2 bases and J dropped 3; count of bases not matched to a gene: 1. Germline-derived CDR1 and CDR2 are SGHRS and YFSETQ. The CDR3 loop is CASSLDRDTEAFF. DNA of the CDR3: TGCGCCAGCAGCTTAGACAGGGACACTGAAGCTTTCTTT.

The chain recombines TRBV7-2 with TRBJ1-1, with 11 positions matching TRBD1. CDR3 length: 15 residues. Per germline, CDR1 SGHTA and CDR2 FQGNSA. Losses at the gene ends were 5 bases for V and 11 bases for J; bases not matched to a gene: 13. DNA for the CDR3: TGTGCCAGCAGCCAGGATCCGGGACAGGGGGATAGGGCTTTCTTT. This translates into CASSQDPGQGDRAFF.

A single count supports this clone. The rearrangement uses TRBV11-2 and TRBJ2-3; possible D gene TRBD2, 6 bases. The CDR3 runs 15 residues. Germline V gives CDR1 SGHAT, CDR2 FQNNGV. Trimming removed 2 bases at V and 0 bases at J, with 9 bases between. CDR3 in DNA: TGTGCCAGCAGCTTATTGGGGACTAGCACAGATACGCAGTATTTT. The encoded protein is CASSLLGTSTDTQYF.

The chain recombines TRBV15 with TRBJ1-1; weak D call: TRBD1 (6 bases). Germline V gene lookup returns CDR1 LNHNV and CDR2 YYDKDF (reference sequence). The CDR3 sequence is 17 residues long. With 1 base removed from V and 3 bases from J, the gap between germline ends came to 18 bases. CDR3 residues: CATSRGFRGASHTEAFF. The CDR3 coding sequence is TGTGCCACCAGCAGAGGTTTCCGGGGGGCATCGCACACTGAAGCTTTCTTT.

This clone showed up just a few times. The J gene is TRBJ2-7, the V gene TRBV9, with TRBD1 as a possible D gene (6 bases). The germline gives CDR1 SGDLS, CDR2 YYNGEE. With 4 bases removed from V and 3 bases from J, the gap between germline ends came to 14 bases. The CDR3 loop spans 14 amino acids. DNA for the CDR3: TGTGCCAGCAGCCCTTCAGGGGAAGTCTACGAGCAGTACTTC. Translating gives CASSPSGEVYEQYF. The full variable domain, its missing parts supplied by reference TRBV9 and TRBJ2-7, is DSGVTQTPKHLITATGQRVTLRCSPRSGDLSVYWYQQSLDQGLQFLIQYYNGEERAKGNILERFSAQQFPDLHSELNLSSLELGDSALYFCASSPSGEVYEQYFGPGTRLTVT.

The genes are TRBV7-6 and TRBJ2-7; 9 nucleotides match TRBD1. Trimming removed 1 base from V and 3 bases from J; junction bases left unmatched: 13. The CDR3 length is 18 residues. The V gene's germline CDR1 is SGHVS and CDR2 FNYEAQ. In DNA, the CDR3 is TGTGCCAGCAGCTTAGTTCGCTCCAAGGACAGGGGAATCTACGAGCAGTACTTC. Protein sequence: CASSLVRSKDRGIYEQYF.

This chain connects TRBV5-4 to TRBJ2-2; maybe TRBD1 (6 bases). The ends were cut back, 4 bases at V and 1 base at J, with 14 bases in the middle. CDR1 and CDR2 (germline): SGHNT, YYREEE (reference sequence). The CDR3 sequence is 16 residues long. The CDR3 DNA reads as TGTGCCAGCAGCGCAGCTGACAGGCGGAACACCGGGGAGCTGTTTTTT. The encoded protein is CASSAADRRNTGELFF.

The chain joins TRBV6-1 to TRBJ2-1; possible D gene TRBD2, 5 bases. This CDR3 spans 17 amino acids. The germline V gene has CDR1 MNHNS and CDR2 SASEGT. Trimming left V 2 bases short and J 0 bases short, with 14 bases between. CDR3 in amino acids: CASSESPRRDSYNEQFF. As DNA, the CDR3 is TGTGCCAGCAGTGAATCCCCGAGACGGGACTCCTACAATGAGCAGTTCTTC.

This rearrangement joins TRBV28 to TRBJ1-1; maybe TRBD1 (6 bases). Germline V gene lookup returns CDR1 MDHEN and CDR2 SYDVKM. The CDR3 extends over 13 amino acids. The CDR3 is CSGRGALDTEAFF. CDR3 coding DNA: TGTTCGGGAAGGGGGGCCCTGGACACTGAAGCTTTCTTT.

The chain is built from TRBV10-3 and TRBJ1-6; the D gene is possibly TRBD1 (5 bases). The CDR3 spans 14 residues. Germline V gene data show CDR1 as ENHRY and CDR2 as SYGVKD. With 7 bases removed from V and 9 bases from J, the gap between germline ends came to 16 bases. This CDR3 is CAITRDEEGSPLHF. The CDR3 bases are TGTGCCATCACCCGGGACGAAGAGGGTTCACCCCTCCACTTT.

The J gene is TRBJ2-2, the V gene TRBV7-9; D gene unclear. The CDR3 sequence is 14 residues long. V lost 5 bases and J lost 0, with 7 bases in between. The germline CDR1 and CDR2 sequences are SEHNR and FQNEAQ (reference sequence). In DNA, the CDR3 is TGTGCCAGCAGCCCTAATGCGAACACCGGGGAGCTGTTTTTT. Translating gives CASSPNANTGELFF.

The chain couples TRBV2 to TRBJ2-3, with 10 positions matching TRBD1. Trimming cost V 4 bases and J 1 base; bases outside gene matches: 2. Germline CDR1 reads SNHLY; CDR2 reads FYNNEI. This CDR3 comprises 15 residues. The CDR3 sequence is CASSGQGARTDTQYF. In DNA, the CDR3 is TGTGCCAGCAGTGGACAGGGGGCCCGCACAGATACGCAGTATTTT.

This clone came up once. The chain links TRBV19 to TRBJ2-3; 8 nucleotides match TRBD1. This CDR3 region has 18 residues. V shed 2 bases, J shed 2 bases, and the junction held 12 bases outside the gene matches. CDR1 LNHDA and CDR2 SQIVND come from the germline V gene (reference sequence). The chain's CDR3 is CASSIHPNRQGFTDTQYF. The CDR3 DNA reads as TGTGCCAGTAGTATACACCCCAATCGACAGGGGTTCACAGATACGCAGTATTTT.

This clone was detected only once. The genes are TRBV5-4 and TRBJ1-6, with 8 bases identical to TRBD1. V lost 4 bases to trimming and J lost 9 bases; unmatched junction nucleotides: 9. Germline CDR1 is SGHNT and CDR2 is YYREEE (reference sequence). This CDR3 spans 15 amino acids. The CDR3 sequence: CASSQGQGLGSPLHF. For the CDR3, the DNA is TGTGCCAGCAGCCAAGGACAGGGATTAGGTTCACCCCTCCACTTT.

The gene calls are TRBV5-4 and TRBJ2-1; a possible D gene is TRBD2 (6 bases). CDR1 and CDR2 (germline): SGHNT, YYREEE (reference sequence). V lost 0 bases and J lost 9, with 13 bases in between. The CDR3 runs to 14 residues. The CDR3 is CASSLEWRGGEQFF. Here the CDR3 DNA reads TGTGCCAGCAGCTTGGAGTGGAGGGGTGGTGAGCAGTTCTTC.

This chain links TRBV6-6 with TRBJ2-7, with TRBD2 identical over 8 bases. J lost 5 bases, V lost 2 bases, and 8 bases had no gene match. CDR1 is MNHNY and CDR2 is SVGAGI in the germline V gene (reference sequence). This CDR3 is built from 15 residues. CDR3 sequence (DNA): TGTGCCAGCAGTTACGTCCGGGGGGGCGGCGACGAGCAGTACTTC. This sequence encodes CASSYVRGGGDEQYF.

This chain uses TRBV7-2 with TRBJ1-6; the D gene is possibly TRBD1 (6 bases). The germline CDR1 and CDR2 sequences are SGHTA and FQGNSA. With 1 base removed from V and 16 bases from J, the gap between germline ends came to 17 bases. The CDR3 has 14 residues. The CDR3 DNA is TGTGCCAGCAGCTTAGATCTGTCCGGGACAAGGCTCCACTTT. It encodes CASSLDLSGTRLHF.

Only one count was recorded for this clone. DNA for the CDR3: TGTGCCTGGAGTCGGGAGGGACCTCGTCAGCCCCAGCATTTT. Amino acid sequence: CAWSREGPRQPQHF. V gene TRBV30 combines with J gene TRBJ1-5; D may be TRBD1 (5 bases). CDR1 GTSNPN and CDR2 SVGIG come from the germline V gene (reference sequence). V lost 2 bases and J 6 bases, leaving 14 bases between the germline ends. This CDR3 contains 14 residues.

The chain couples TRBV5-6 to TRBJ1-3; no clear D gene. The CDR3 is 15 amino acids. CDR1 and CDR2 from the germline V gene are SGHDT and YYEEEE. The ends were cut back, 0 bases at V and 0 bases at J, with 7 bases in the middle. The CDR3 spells CASSLEGFSGNTIYF. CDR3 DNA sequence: TGTGCCAGCAGCTTGGAGGGATTCTCTGGAAACACCATATATTTT.

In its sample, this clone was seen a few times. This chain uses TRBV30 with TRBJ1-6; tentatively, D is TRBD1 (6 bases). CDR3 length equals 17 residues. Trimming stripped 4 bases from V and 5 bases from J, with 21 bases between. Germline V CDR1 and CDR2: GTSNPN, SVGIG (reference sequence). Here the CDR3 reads CAWKRRGTYLDNSPLHF. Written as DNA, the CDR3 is TGTGCCTGGAAGAGAAGGGGGACCTACCTCGATAATTCACCCCTCCACTTT.

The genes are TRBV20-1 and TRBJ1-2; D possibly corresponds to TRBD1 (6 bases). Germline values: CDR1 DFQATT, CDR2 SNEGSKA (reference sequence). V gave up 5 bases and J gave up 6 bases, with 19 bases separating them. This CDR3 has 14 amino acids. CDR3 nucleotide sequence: TGCAGTGCTCGTGACAGGATCCTCGATGATGGCTACACCTTC. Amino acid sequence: CSARDRILDDGYTF.

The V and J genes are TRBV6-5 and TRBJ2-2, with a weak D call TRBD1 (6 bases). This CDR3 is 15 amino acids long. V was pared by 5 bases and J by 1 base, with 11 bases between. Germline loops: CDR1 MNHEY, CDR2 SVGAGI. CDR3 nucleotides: TGTGCCAGCAGTACCGACAGGCGGAACACCGGGGAGCTGTTTTTT. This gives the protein CASSTDRRNTGELFF.

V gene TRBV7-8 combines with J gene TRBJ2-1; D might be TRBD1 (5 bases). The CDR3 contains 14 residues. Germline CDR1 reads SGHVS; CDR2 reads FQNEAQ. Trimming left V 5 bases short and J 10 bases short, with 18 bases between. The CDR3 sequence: CASSHAGQMGEQFF. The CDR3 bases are TGTGCCAGCAGCCATGCAGGACAAATGGGGGAGCAGTTCTTC.

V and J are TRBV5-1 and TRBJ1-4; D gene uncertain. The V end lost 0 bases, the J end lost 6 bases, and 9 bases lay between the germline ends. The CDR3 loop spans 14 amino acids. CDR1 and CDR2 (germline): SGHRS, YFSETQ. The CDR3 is CASSLGYADEKLFF. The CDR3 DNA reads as TGCGCCAGCAGCTTGGGGTATGCGGATGAAAAACTGTTTTTT.

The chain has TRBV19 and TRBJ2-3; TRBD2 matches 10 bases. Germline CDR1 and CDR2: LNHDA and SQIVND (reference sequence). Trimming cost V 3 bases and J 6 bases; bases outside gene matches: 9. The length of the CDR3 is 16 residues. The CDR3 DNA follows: TGTGCCAGTAGTATCGGGGCTAGCGGGGGTGGTGATACGCAGTATTTT. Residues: CASSIGASGGGDTQYF.